These 3 T cell receptor beta chains were sequenced from one sample in a study of cytomegalovirus exposure and HLA in healthy donors. PCR involved 60 Vbeta and 13 Jbeta primers. Repertoires were generated with immunoSEQ multiplex PCR, while TCRdb's copy carries only in-frame clones and drops some. This sample carries 150,000 to 160,000 clones, under 85% of them seen once, and the ten largest clones take approximately 2.6%. The sample taken for sequencing was PBMCs. The receptor source for this set is a young man in good health and CMV-seronegative.

For this clone: Other DNA sequences of this sample code for an identical CDR3. The CDR3 region is CASRPSGTGRSSPLHF. The CDR3, as DNA: TGTGCCAGCAGACCATCCGGGACAGGGCGTAGTTCACCCCTCCACTTT. The chain recombines TRBV28 with TRBJ1-6; 9 bases map to TRBD1. Germline CDR1 and CDR2: MDHEN and SYDVKM. V shed 6 bases, J shed 9 bases, and the junction held 12 bases outside the gene matches. The CDR3 extends over 16 amino acids.

J is TRBJ1-4 and V is TRBV6-7; 9 bases fit TRBD1. TRBV6-7 is an open reading frame whose function is uncertain. V gave up 6 bases and J gave up 8 bases; unmatched junction bases: 16. This CDR3 region has 17 residues. DNA for the CDR3: TGTGCCAGCAGGGGACAGGGAGCCTCTTTTTTTACCGAAAAACTGTTTTTT. Translating it yields CASRGQGASFFTEKLFF.

A remark on this clone: The junction departs from the called germline gene at one end, perhaps through a read error. The chain links TRBV7-9 to TRBJ1-4, with D perhaps matching TRBD1 (6 bases). Germline assignment: CDR1 SEHNR and CDR2 FQNEAQ (reference sequence). The CDR3 sequence is 15 residues long. The CDR3 coding sequence is TGTTCCAGCAGCTCAACAGGGCTAACTAATGAAAAACTGTTTTTT. It encodes CSSSSTGLTNEKLFF.